The table lists the clone carrying this T cell receptor beta chain with many counts. CDR1 and CDR2 (germline): ENHRY, SYGVKD. CDR3 length equals 17 residues. Trimming cost V 5 bases and J 3 bases, with 22 bases left between them. This specimen belongs to a study of OX40 agonist ivuxolimab in advanced cancers. Study as a whole: Ivuxolimab, an agonist antibody against OX40 (CD134), was given to patients. One patient with hepatocellular carcinoma and two with cutaneous melanoma, three in all, had partial responses. Every patient in dose escalation had hepatocellular carcinoma, melanoma, renal cell or head and neck cancer.

Using immunoSEQ multiplex PCR, the repertoire was profiled, and TCRdb retains in-frame clones only, with some absent. The data contain 70,000 to 95,000 clones, under 90% of them singletons. The sequencing used CD4+ or CD8+ T cells sorted from blood, collected in a trial of the OX40 agonist ivuxolimab. The receptor was isolated from an adult with an advanced solid tumor such as melanoma, head and neck, liver or kidney cancer. V is TRBV10-3 and J is TRBJ1-2; a weak D match, TRBD1 (6 bases). This chain's CDR3 is CAISQSASGGADYGYTF. CDR3 in DNA: TGTGCCATCAGTCAGAGCGCCTCGGGGGGGGCGGACTATGGCTACACCTTC.